Below, 26 T cell receptor beta chains from the same sample are listed, as sequenced in a study of glioma-infiltrating T cells. TCR alpha and beta CDR3 regions were amplified from RNA using iRepertoire nested multiplex PCR. TCRdb recomputed calls from the multiplex PCR reads with MiXCR, one row per CDR3 protein. The sample carries more than 95,000 distinct CDR3 sequences, approximately 28% recorded once. Sequencing used glioma tissue, nonneoplastic brain tissue, or PBMCs (not recorded which). These receptor sequences come from a human donor with low-grade glioma or glioblastoma, undergoing nonglioma brain surgery, or in good health (not recorded which).

Details on this clonotype: Possible read error: a much larger clone is one base away. This chain uses TRBV7-2 with TRBJ2-3; weak D call: TRBD2 (5 bases). Per the germline V gene, CDR1 is SGHTA and CDR2 is FQGNSA. The CDR3 consists of 15 residues. This CDR3 reads CVSSLLEVMTDTQYF. DNA for the CDR3: TGTGTCAGCAGCTTACTAGAGGTTATGACAGATACGCAGTATTTT.

Note on this clonotype: With a much larger clone just one base away, this may be a read error. The gene calls are TRBV7-2 and TRBJ1-3; 7 bases map to TRBD1. The CDR3 has 16 residues. CDR1 is SGHTA and CDR2 is FQGNSA in the germline V gene. V gave up 2 bases and J gave up 0 bases; unmatched junction bases: 4. The CDR3 DNA sequence: TGTGCCAGCAGCTTAAGACAGGGCCCCTCTGGAAACACCATATATTTT. Translating it yields CASSLRQGPSGNTIYF. Full variable domain (missing parts from reference TRBV7-2 and TRBJ1-3): GAGVSQSPSNKVTEKGKDVELRCDPISGHTALYWYRQSLGQGLEFLIYFQGNSAPDKSGLPSDRFSAERTGGSVSTLTIQRTQQEDSAVYLCASSLRQGPSGNTIYFGEGSWLTVV.

Ten or more counts support this clonotype. V and J are TRBV2 and TRBJ2-7; D unresolved. Trimming pared 2 bases from V and 0 bases from J, leaving 11 bases between. The CDR3 runs to 15 residues. CDR1 is SNHLY, CDR2 FYNNEI, per germline. CDR3 DNA sequence: TGTGCCAGCAGTGAAATCAGATTTAGCTCCTACGAGCAGTACTTC. It is translated as CASSEIRFSSYEQYF.

This clonotype was detected a few times. This chain connects TRBV5-1 to TRBJ2-1, with D possibly being TRBD1 (6 bases). Looked up from germline, CDR1 is SGHRS and CDR2 is YFSETQ. This CDR3 has 14 amino acids. V lost 0 bases, J lost 5 bases, and 9 bases lay in between. The chain's CDR3 is CASSLGTVNNEQFF. The CDR3 region has the DNA TGCGCCAGCAGCTTGGGGACAGTCAACAATGAGCAGTTCTTC.

The J gene is TRBJ1-1, the V gene TRBV29-1; the match to TRBD1 covers 10 bases. The V and J ends lost 7 bases and 1 base, in that order; junction bases with no gene match: 6. The CDR3 loop spans 14 amino acids. Looked up from germline, CDR1 is SQVTM and CDR2 is ANQGSEA. CDR3 sequence reads: CSAADRGRNTEAFF. CDR3 DNA sequence: TGCAGCGCTGCTGACAGGGGGCGGAACACTGAAGCTTTCTTT. Supplemented by reference TRBV29-1 and TRBJ1-1, the full variable domain reads SAVISQKPSRDICQRGTSLTIQCQVDSQVTMMFWYRQQPGQSLTLIATANQGSEATYESGFVIDKFPISRPNLTFSTLTVSNMSPEDSSIYLCSAADRGRNTEAFFGQGTRLTVV.

This clonotype occurred many times. The chain carries TRBV7-9 and TRBJ2-5; possibly TRBD1 for D (6 bases). V lost 2 bases, J lost 5 bases, and 12 bases lay in between. Germline CDR1 reads SEHNR; CDR2 reads FQNEAQ (reference sequence). This CDR3 has 14 amino acids. DNA of the CDR3: TGTGCCAGCAGCTTACCCCAGGGGATGGAGACCCAGTACTTC. This encodes CASSLPQGMETQYF.

This clonotype appeared many times. The V call is TRBV20-1, the J call TRBJ1-4; TRBD1 matches at 8 bases. CDR1 is DFQATT and CDR2 is SNEGSKA in the germline V gene (reference sequence). Losses at the gene ends were 1 base for V and 5 bases for J; bases not matched to a gene: 0. CDR3 length: 13 residues. CDR3 in amino acids: CSARGDRNEKLFF. Here the CDR3 DNA reads TGCAGTGCTAGAGGGGACAGGAATGAAAAACTGTTTTTT.

The chain combines TRBV2 with TRBJ2-2; 8 nucleotides agree with TRBD1. With V trimmed by 6 bases and J by 0 bases, 0 bases remained unmatched. This CDR3 has 14 amino acids. Per germline, CDR1 SNHLY and CDR2 FYNNEI. CDR3 residues: CASRQGANTGELFF. The CDR3 DNA reads as TGTGCCAGCAGACAGGGGGCGAACACCGGGGAGCTGTTTTTT.

Concerning this clonotype itself: A single base separates this from a much larger clone, so it may be a read error. This chain connects TRBV28 to TRBJ1-5; D unclear. The V gene lost 11 bases and the J gene lost 3 bases, with 17 bases spanning the gap. CDR1 is MDHEN, CDR2 SYDVKM, per germline. The CDR3 loop spans 14 amino acids. CDR3 loop: CASVQIRDNQPQHF. The CDR3 DNA follows: TGTGCCTCCGTACAGATTCGCGACAATCAGCCCCAGCATTTT. Based on the CDR3 plus reference TRBV28 and TRBJ1-5, the full variable domain is DVKVTQSSRYLVKRTGEKVFLECVQDMDHENMFWYRQDPGLGLRLIYFSYDVKMKEKGDIPEGYSVSREKKERFSLILESASTNQTSMYLCASVQIRDNQPQHFGDGTRLSIL.

Note on this clonotype: A much larger clone lies one base from this, so it may be a read error. The V and J genes are TRBV6-1 and TRBJ1-1; TRBD1 is a possible D gene (5 bases). V lost 1 base, J lost 5 bases, and 11 bases lay in between. Per the germline V gene, CDR1 is MNHNS and CDR2 is SASEGT. CDR3 length: 14 amino acids. CDR3 residues: CASSEVGEKTEAFF. Written as DNA, the CDR3 is TGTGCCAGCAGTGAAGTAGGGGAGAAAACTGAAGCTTTCTTT.

This clonotype was observed at least ten times. V is TRBV27 and J is TRBJ2-7, with no clear D. The CDR3 has 15 residues. Germline CDR1 and CDR2: MNHEY and SMNVEV (reference sequence). The V gene lost 3 bases and the J gene lost 2 bases, with 14 bases spanning the gap. The CDR3 loop reads CASSFSSSLPYEQYF. The CDR3 DNA reads as TGTGCCAGCAGTTTCTCATCCTCCCTACCCTACGAGCAGTACTTC.

This clonotype has only one observation. It may be a read error: a sequence one base away is much more abundant. CDR3 sequence reads: CSARDSGRRDGQFF. In DNA form, the CDR3 reads TGCAGTGCTAGAGATTCGGGCCGCAGGGATGGGCAGTTCTTC. The chain joins TRBV20-1 to TRBJ2-1, with D tentatively TRBD1 (5 bases). Deletions cut 0 bases from V and 12 bases from J, with 18 bases between. Germline CDR1 and CDR2: DFQATT and SNEGSKA (reference sequence). The CDR3 loop spans 14 amino acids.

This clonotype was seen many times. The chain uses TRBV7-9 and TRBJ2-1; D possibly matches TRBD1 or TRBD2 (6 bases each). Germline V gives CDR1 SEHNR, CDR2 FQNEAQ (reference sequence). Trimming cost V 1 base and J 9 bases, with 10 bases left between them. This CDR3 contains 13 residues. The CDR3 protein is CASSLEGGGEQFF. In DNA form, the CDR3 reads TGTGCCAGCAGCTTAGAGGGGGGCGGTGAGCAGTTCTTC.

Many counts were recorded for this clonotype. J is TRBJ1-1 and V is TRBV7-2; no firm D call. CDR3 length: 11 residues. Trimming removed 6 bases at V and 6 bases at J, with 8 bases between. CDR1 SGHTA and CDR2 FQGNSA come from the germline V gene. CDR3 in DNA: TGTGCCAGCAGTCGGCTCGCTGAAGCTTTCTTT. Amino acids: CASSRLAEAFF.

This clonotype was counted ten times or more. V is TRBV4-2 and J is TRBJ2-3, with a possible D match to TRBD1 (5 bases). The CDR3 consists of 14 residues. Trimming stripped 0 bases from V and 1 base from J, with 5 bases between. The germline V gene encodes CDR1 LGHNA and CDR2 YNFKEQ. CDR3 nucleotide sequence: TGTGCCAGCAGCCAAGAAGGGGGCACAGATACGCAGTATTTT. Amino acid sequence: CASSQEGGTDTQYF.

This clonotype has just a few counts. This chain connects TRBV6-6 to TRBJ1-2; 7 positions agree with TRBD1. The germline V gene has CDR1 MNHNY and CDR2 SVGAGI (reference sequence). Losses at the gene ends were 2 bases for V and 6 bases for J; bases not matched to a gene: 6. CDR3 length equals 14 residues. The CDR3 is CASSYGDSSDGYTF. CDR3 coding DNA: TGTGCCAGCAGTTACGGGGACAGCTCCGATGGCTACACCTTC.

The CDR3 reads CSAKRGPTVADTQYF. The CDR3 region has the DNA TGCAGTGCAAAGCGGGGGCCGACTGTCGCAGATACGCAGTATTTT. The chain uses TRBV29-1 and TRBJ2-3; 8 nucleotides agree with TRBD2. CDR3 length equals 15 residues. Looked up from germline, CDR1 is SQVTM and CDR2 is ANQGSEA.

The V and J genes are TRBV3-1 and TRBJ2-7, with TRBD1 matching 9 bases. From germline, CDR1 is LGHDT and CDR2 YNNKEL (reference sequence). V lost 4 bases and J lost 4; bases outside the gene matches: 8. CDR3 length equals 15 residues. The CDR3 here is CASSLGDRDGYEQYF. The CDR3 coding sequence is TGTGCCAGCAGCCTTGGGGACAGGGACGGGTACGAGCAGTACTTC.

The chain has TRBV4-1 and TRBJ2-5; D possibly corresponds to TRBD2 (7 bases). Germline V gives CDR1 MGHRA, CDR2 YSYEKL. With 3 bases removed from V and 5 bases from J, the gap between germline ends came to 16 bases. This CDR3 region has 15 residues. CDR3 coding DNA: TGCGCCAGCAGCCAGCGGCCCGGGGGGCGGGAGACCCAGTACTTC. It encodes CASSQRPGGRETQYF.

The chain couples TRBV7-2 to TRBJ2-3; D tentatively reads TRBD1 or TRBD2 (6 bases each). Germline V gene data show CDR1 as SGHTA and CDR2 as FQGNSA. V lost 4 bases and J 5 bases, leaving 22 bases between the germline ends. The CDR3 is made up of 17 amino acids. In nucleotides, the CDR3 is TGTGCCAGCAGCTATCTCATCCTTAGGGGGGCCGGAGATACGCAGTATTTT. Translation: CASSYLILRGAGDTQYF.

In regard to this clonotype: One junction end does not reproduce the germline sequence, and a read error may be involved. This sequence joins TRBV18 and TRBJ2-7; D not resolved. Germline V CDR1 and CDR2: KGHSH, LQKENI. CDR3 length equals 13 residues. The CDR3 DNA reads TGTGCCAGCTCACCTGACCAAACCTACAAGCAGTACTTC. This translates into CASSPDQTYKQYF.

This clonotype showed up just a few times. The V gene is TRBV20-1, the J gene TRBJ2-7; D unresolved. Trimming shortened V by 5 bases and J by 1 base, and 15 bases separated the two germline ends. CDR1 and CDR2 (germline): DFQATT, SNEGSKA (reference sequence). The CDR3 is 14 amino acids. The CDR3 DNA reads TGCAGTGCTCCCCTTAACGCAGAATCCTACGAGCAGTACTTC. This gives the protein CSAPLNAESYEQYF.

This clonotype has ten or more counts. V usage is TRBV20-1 and J usage is TRBJ2-7; maybe TRBD2 (5 bases). Per the germline V gene, CDR1 is DFQATT and CDR2 is SNEGSKA (reference sequence). The CDR3 is 13 residues long. V lost 4 bases and J 2 bases, leaving 12 bases between the germline ends. CDR3 amino acids: CSATTPGTYEQYF. The CDR3 coding sequence is TGCAGTGCTACCACTCCCGGGACCTACGAGCAGTACTTC.

This clonotype appeared a few times. V is TRBV4-3 and J is TRBJ2-1, with D tentatively TRBD1 or TRBD2 (7 bases each). The germline CDR1 and CDR2 sequences are LGHNA and YSLEER. Trimming shortened V by 2 bases and J by 13 bases, and 18 bases separated the two germline ends. This CDR3 is built from 14 residues. The CDR3 DNA reads TGCGCCAGCAGCCAACCTCAGGGGGGGGGCGCACAGTTCTTC. It yields the protein CASSQPQGGGAQFF.

Note on this clonotype: The junction does not match germline at one end; this may be a read error. The rearrangement joins TRBV27 to TRBJ1-1, with D uncertain. Looked up from germline, CDR1 is MNHEY and CDR2 is SMNVEV (reference sequence). CDR3 length: 13 amino acids. The CDR3 DNA reads TGTGCCAGCAGCTTTTGGGGTTGGACTGAAGCTATCTTT. Its protein is CASSFWGWTEAIF.

The CDR3 loop is CASSSVGRGATDTQYF. In nucleotides, the CDR3 is TGTGCCAGCAGCTCGGTTGGTCGGGGGGCCACAGATACGCAGTATTTT. The chain joins TRBV5-4 to TRBJ2-3; TRBD2 is a possible D gene (7 bases). Per germline, CDR1 SGHNT and CDR2 YYREEE (reference sequence). The CDR3 runs 16 residues. V lost 3 bases and J lost 2, with 16 bases in between.